The rows below give T cell receptor beta chains drawn from one sample of a study of identical twins. Via MiXCR, TCRdb re-called the 5' RACE reads, giving one row per CDR3 protein. The table has under 900,000 distinct CDR3 sequences, roughly an eighth seen once. The sample also formed part of further work on yellow fever vaccine responses in identical twins.

The specimen was PBMCs. The source is a woman younger than 30 in good health. Both conserved end residues are part of each CDR3. A D gene is named only where the DNA matches it firmly. Size is stated for part of the rows, as once, few or many counts, or as a class when the clone is expanded.

J | D | size | V | DNA | CDR3
TRBJ2-3 | . | few | TRBV7-6 | TGTGCCAGCAGCCTACCGTTGGATACGCAGTATTTT | CASSLPLDTQYF
TRBJ2-3 | . | . | TRBV11-3 | TGTGCCAGCGCCCGGGGGGCTACCACAGATACGCAGTATTTT | CASARGATTDTQYF
TRBJ1-6 | . | many | TRBV19 | TGTGCCAGCGCCTGGGCTAATTCACCCCTCCACTTT | CASAWANSPLHF
TRBJ2-5 | . | . | TRBV12-3/TRBV12-4 | TGTGCCAGCAGTTTTGGAGGGGAGTGGGAGACCCAGTACTTC | CASSFGGEWETQYF
TRBJ2-1 | TRBD2 | . | TRBV4-1 | TGCGCCAGCAGGGCCTCGGGGGGTTCCTACAATGAGCAGTTCTTC | CASRASGGSYNEQFF
TRBJ1-2 | . | few | TRBV7-2 | TGTGCCAGTGGGAAGGCGGTAGGCACTAACTATGGCTACACCTTC | CASGKAVGTNYGYTF
TRBJ1-5 | . | few | TRBV4-1 | TGCGCCAGCAGCCAAGATGGGACACCGAATCAGCCCCAGCATTTT | CASSQDGTPNQPQHF
TRBJ2-1 | TRBD1 | . | TRBV20-1 | TGCAGTGCTACACGACAGGGGGCAGGAAATGAGCAGTTCTTC | CSATRQGAGNEQFF
TRBJ2-7 | TRBD2 | . | TRBV7-3 | TGTGCCAGCAGCTTACTACCGGGGCTAGCGGGAGACGAGCAGTACTTC | CASSLLPGLAGDEQYF
TRBJ2-3 | TRBD2 | few | TRBV19 | TGTGCCAGTAGTCTACTAGCGGGGGCCGGAGATACGCAGTATTTT | CASSLLAGAGDTQYF
TRBJ2-3 | TRBD2 | . | TRBV7-3 | TGTGCCAGCAGCCTAGGGGCGGGAGCCGAAGATACGCAGTATTTT | CASSLGAGAEDTQYF
TRBJ2-2 | . | . | TRBV15 | TGTGCCACCAGCAGAGATCTTACTAGCAGTAGCACCGGGGAGCTGTTTTTT | CATSRDLTSSSTGELFF
TRBJ2-3 | TRBD2 | . | TRBV4-2 | TGTGCCAGCAGCCACGAGGGTTTACGGGGGGGCGGGGATACGCAGTATTTT | CASSHEGLRGGGDTQYF
TRBJ2-1 | . | many | TRBV12-3/TRBV12-4 | TGTGCCAGCAGTTTAAATGGTAGAAGTGAGCAGTTCTTC | CASSLNGRSEQFF
TRBJ1-6 | . | many | TRBV5-1 | TGCGCCAGCAGCTGGAACGATCAGGGATCTAATTCACCCCTCCACTTT | CASSWNDQGSNSPLHF
TRBJ2-6 | . | few | TRBV20-1 | TGCAGTGCTCCCAAACCTAGGGGGAGGGGATCCTATAGCTCTGGGGCCAACGTCCTGACTTTC | CSAPKPRGRGSYSSGANVLTF
TRBJ2-1 | TRBD1 | . | TRBV19 | TGTGCCAGTAGTATTGTGAGGGGGCGATCAAATGAGCAGTTCTTC | CASSIVRGRSNEQFF
TRBJ2-1 | . | many | TRBV7-4 | TGTGCCAGCAGCTTATCTATCGACGGGGAAGGCAATGAGCAGTTCTTC | CASSLSIDGEGNEQFF
TRBJ2-7 | . | . | TRBV18 | TGTGCCAGCTCTCCCCGGGACTCCCCTTCTTACGAGCAGTACTTC | CASSPRDSPSYEQYF
TRBJ1-5 | TRBD1 | . | TRBV19 | TGTGCCAGTAGTCCCCGGGACAGTCCGGAGCAGCCCCAGCATTTT | CASSPRDSPEQPQHF
TRBJ2-7 | . | . | TRBV29-1 | TGCAGCGTTGAGGCAGGGACAAGCTACGAGCAGTACTTC | CSVEAGTSYEQYF
TRBJ2-7 | TRBD1 | few | TRBV19 | TGTGCCAGTAGTATGGGACCGGGACAGGGTACCTACGAGCAGTACTTC | CASSMGPGQGTYEQYF
TRBJ2-5 | . | . | TRBV19 | TGTGCCAGTAGTATAGCGCACCAAGAGACCCAGTACTTC | CASSIAHQETQYF
TRBJ2-1 | TRBD2 | many | TRBV19 | TGTGCCAGTAGTATACCCCCGTCGTGGGAGCGGGAGTACAATGAGCAGTTCTTC | CASSIPPSWEREYNEQFF
TRBJ2-3 | . | many | TRBV4-2 | TGTGCCAGCAGCCAAGATCAAGGGCTACTCCCAGATACGCAGTATTTT | CASSQDQGLLPDTQYF
TRBJ2-1 | TRBD1 | few | TRBV10-3 | TGTGCCATCAGTGAACCGGGCTCGACAGGGGTAAACAATGAGCAGTTCTTC | CAISEPGSTGVNNEQFF